The 23 T cell receptor beta chains below all came from one sample that was sequenced in a study of early T cells in non-severe SARS-CoV-2 infection. One entry per CDR3 protein, called by TCRdb with MiXCR from the 5' RACE reads. Of roughly 72,000 distinct CDR3 sequences in the sample, about 13% were seen once. Sequenced input: whole blood. The receptor set was obtained from an adult who was a healthcare worker with PCR-confirmed SARS-CoV-2 infection or an uninfected control (not recorded which).

This clonotype was observed many times. The J gene is TRBJ1-5, the V gene TRBV7-2; D unresolved. The V gene lost 5 bases and the J gene lost 4 bases, with 6 bases spanning the gap. This CDR3 has 12 residues. CDR1 and CDR2 (germline): SGHTA, FQGNSA. CDR3 sequence (DNA): TGTGCCAGCAGCGCCCCGAATCAGCCCCAGCATTTT. Its protein product is CASSAPNQPQHF.

This clonotype showed up just a few times. V and J are TRBV6-2 or TRBV6-3 and TRBJ2-7; the D gene is possibly TRBD2 (6 bases). The germline V gene encodes CDR1 MNHEY and CDR2 SVGEGT. This CDR3 has 13 amino acids. Trimming cost V 2 bases and J 3 bases, with 8 bases left between them. CDR3 DNA: TGTGCCAGCAGTTACGGGCGGGGCTACGAGCAGTACTTC. It translates to CASSYGRGYEQYF.

This clonotype was observed at least ten times. The chain links TRBV7-8 to TRBJ2-3; no clear D gene. The CDR3 extends over 13 amino acids. V was trimmed by 5 bases and J by 8 bases, leaving 14 bases between them. CDR1 and CDR2 (germline): SGHVS, FQNEAQ. In DNA, the CDR3 is TGTGCCAGCAGCATACCGGGTTCGAGTACGCAGTATTTT. Translation gives CASSIPGSSTQYF.

The chain is built from TRBV11-2 and TRBJ2-1, with D hard to call. CDR3 size: 16 residues. Looked up from germline, CDR1 is SGHAT and CDR2 is FQNNGV. V was clipped by 5 bases and J by 0 bases, with 14 bases between them. Here the CDR3 reads CASSLVGFSSYNEQFF. For the CDR3, the DNA is TGTGCCAGCAGCCTCGTGGGGTTTAGCTCCTACAATGAGCAGTTCTTC.

This clonotype was seen many times. The chain carries TRBV12-3 or TRBV12-4 and TRBJ2-7; 9 bases are a match to TRBD1. CDR3 length equals 15 residues. V shed 3 bases, J shed 5 bases, and the junction held 8 bases outside the gene matches. Here the CDR3 reads CASSFGQGHVDEQYF. For the CDR3, the DNA is TGTGCCAGCAGTTTCGGACAGGGGCATGTCGACGAGCAGTACTTC.

The rearrangement links TRBV29-1 to TRBJ2-1, with D unresolved. Trimming removed 0 bases from V and 0 bases from J, with 12 bases in between. CDR3 length equals 16 residues. Germline CDR1 is SQVTM and CDR2 is ANQGSEA. CDR3 loop: CSVEEGKRSSYNEQFF. CDR3 bases: TGCAGCGTTGAAGAGGGCAAAAGGAGCTCCTACAATGAGCAGTTCTTC.

Ten or more counts support this clonotype. V is TRBV7-2 and J is TRBJ2-2; D perhaps matches TRBD2 (6 bases). The CDR3 contains 13 residues. Trimming took off 11 bases at V and 1 base at J, with 11 bases between the two ends. Germline CDR1 SGHTA, CDR2 FQGNSA. Written as DNA, the CDR3 is TGTGCCGACGGGAGCCAGAACACCGGGGAGCTGTTTTTT. This codes for CADGSQNTGELFF.

The chain links TRBV20-1 to TRBJ2-6, with 8 bases fitting TRBD1. Losses at the gene ends were 6 bases for V and 0 bases for J; bases not matched to a gene: 4. CDR3 length: 15 amino acids. The germline gives CDR1 DFQATT, CDR2 SNEGSKA (reference sequence). The CDR3 nucleotides are TGCAGTGCGCGTACAGGGGGCTCTGGGGCCAACGTCCTGACTTTC. Protein sequence: CSARTGGSGANVLTF.

This clonotype turned up a few times. The chain couples TRBV30 to TRBJ1-2; no reliable D call. Trimming left V 0 bases short and J 8 bases short, with 7 bases between. CDR1 is GTSNPN, CDR2 SVGIG, per germline (reference sequence). CDR3 length: 11 residues. This CDR3 is CAWSVNEGYTF. As DNA, the CDR3 is TGTGCCTGGAGTGTGAATGAAGGCTACACCTTC.

The chain uses TRBV30 and TRBJ2-2, with unresolved D. Germline CDR1 is GTSNPN and CDR2 is SVGIG (reference sequence). This CDR3 spans 13 amino acids. V lost 2 bases and J lost 4, with 8 bases in between. In DNA, the CDR3 is TGTGCCTGGAGTCAAGGATTCACCGGGGAGCTGTTTTTT. Its protein is CAWSQGFTGELFF.

This clonotype was counted between two and nine times. This chain joins TRBV6-4 and TRBJ2-3; 9 bases are a match to TRBD2. V lost 6 bases to trimming and J lost 6 bases; unmatched junction nucleotides: 7. CDR3 length: 14 amino acids. The germline V gene encodes CDR1 MRHNA and CDR2 SNTAGT. CDR3 loop: CASSLAGEGDTQYF. CDR3 in DNA: TGTGCCAGCAGCTTAGCGGGGGAAGGCGATACGCAGTATTTT.

V gene TRBV15 combines with J gene TRBJ1-2; unclear D gene. V lost 0 bases and J lost 5, with 7 bases in between. Germline V gene sequence: CDR1 LNHNV, CDR2 YYDKDF (reference sequence). CDR3 length: 13 amino acids. The DNA of the CDR3 is TGTGCCACCAGCAGAGATGGTTGGTATGGCTACACCTTC. This gives the protein CATSRDGWYGYTF.

This chain joins TRBV30 and TRBJ2-1; 9 bases line up with TRBD2. V shed 6 bases and J 0 bases; nucleotides not matched to a gene: 0. Germline V gene sequence: CDR1 GTSNPN, CDR2 SVGIG (reference sequence). The CDR3 has 13 amino acids. CDR3 loop: CACSGSSYNEQFF. For the CDR3, the DNA is TGTGCCTGTAGCGGGAGCTCCTACAATGAGCAGTTCTTC.

CDR3 residues: CASSRRDTLRTDTQYF. As DNA, the CDR3 is TGTGCCAGCAGCCGGCGGGACACCCTACGCACAGATACGCAGTATTTT. The chain is built from TRBV7-2 and TRBJ2-3; perhaps D is TRBD1 or TRBD2 (6 bases each). There are 16 residues in the CDR3. V gave up 5 bases and J gave up 1 base, with 16 bases separating them. Germline V gives CDR1 SGHTA, CDR2 FQGNSA.

This clonotype was detected a few times. The V gene is TRBV20-1, the J gene TRBJ2-3, with D hard to call. V lost 2 bases and J 5 bases, leaving 8 bases between the germline ends. The CDR3 is 12 amino acids. Per the germline V gene, CDR1 is DFQATT and CDR2 is SNEGSKA (reference sequence). CDR3 residues: CSARKDGDTQYF. The CDR3 DNA sequence: TGCAGTGCTAGAAAAGACGGAGATACGCAGTATTTT.

There are many counts of this clonotype. This sequence joins TRBV12-3 or TRBV12-4 and TRBJ1-1, with D hard to call. The CDR3 has 15 amino acids. V lost 3 bases and J 6 bases, leaving 17 bases between the germline ends. CDR3: CASSFSGNVRPEAFF. The CDR3 bases are TGTGCCAGCAGTTTTTCGGGAAATGTGAGACCTGAAGCTTTCTTT.

The chain links TRBV29-1 to TRBJ2-1; 9 bases agree with TRBD2. Unmatched junction bases numbered 10, after V lost 2 bases and J lost 5 bases. CDR3 size: 16 residues. The V gene's germline CDR1 is SQVTM and CDR2 ANQGSEA. CDR3 nucleotides: TGCAGCGTTGAAACATCTACTAGCGGGCCTCACAATGAGCAGTTCTTC. This codes for CSVETSTSGPHNEQFF.

The DNA for the CDR3 is TGTGCCAGCAGCTTAGTTTTGGCGGGGGCAACGAACACCGGGGAGCTGTTTTTT. Encoded protein: CASSLVLAGATNTGELFF. The gene calls are TRBV7-2 and TRBJ2-2, with a possible D match to TRBD2 (7 bases). CDR1 is SGHTA, CDR2 FQGNSA, per germline. The CDR3 sequence is 18 residues long. Trimming cost V 1 base and J 0 bases, with 15 bases left between them.

This clonotype came up many times. The V call is TRBV20-1, the J call TRBJ2-7; D not certain. V was pared by 0 bases and J by 7 bases, with 16 bases between. Looked up from germline, CDR1 is DFQATT and CDR2 is SNEGSKA (reference sequence). The CDR3 is 14 amino acids. CDR3 nucleotides: TGCAGTGCTAGAGACAACCCGCCTACGATAGAGCAGTACTTC. Translating it yields CSARDNPPTIEQYF.

The chain has TRBV27 and TRBJ2-1; 12 bases align to TRBD1. This CDR3 region has 16 residues. V lost 2 bases and J lost 8; bases outside the gene matches: 7. CDR1 and CDR2 (germline): MNHEY, SMNVEV (reference sequence). The CDR3 DNA follows: TGTGCCAGCAGTTTACAGGGACAGGGGGCTATAGATGAGCAGTTCTTC. Its translation: CASSLQGQGAIDEQFF.

This clonotype showed up just a few times. The chain uses TRBV29-1 and TRBJ2-1; possible D gene TRBD2, 5 bases. Trimming shortened V by 1 base and J by 8 bases, and 12 bases separated the two germline ends. The CDR3 runs 13 residues. Germline CDR1 SQVTM, CDR2 ANQGSEA. The CDR3 nucleotides are TGCAGCGTTGAAGGGCTTCTCGGGGATGAGCAGTTCTTC. It is translated as CSVEGLLGDEQFF.

This clonotype was found a few times. This sequence joins TRBV24-1 and TRBJ1-6; 7 nucleotides line up with TRBD1. CDR3 length equals 14 residues. With 6 bases clipped from V and 5 bases from J, the junction kept 3 bases outside the gene matches. In germline, CDR1 is KGHDR, CDR2 SFDVKD. The CDR3 sequence: CATSPGQHNSPLHF. CDR3 coding DNA: TGTGCCACCAGTCCGGGACAGCATAATTCACCCCTCCACTTT.

The V and J genes are TRBV19 and TRBJ2-1, with 11 bases aligning to TRBD1. The germline CDR1 and CDR2 sequences are LNHDA and SQIVND (reference sequence). J was trimmed by 1 base and V by 5 bases; bases with no gene match: 1. The CDR3 is 15 amino acids. As DNA, the CDR3 is TGTGCCAGTAGTGGACAGGGGGCTTCCTACAATGAGCAGTTCTTC. Amino acids: CASSGQGASYNEQFF. The variable domain in full, with the rest retrieved from reference TRBV19 and TRBJ2-1, is DGGITQSPKYLFRKEGQNVTLSCEQNLNHDAMYWYRQDPGQGLRLIYYSQIVNDFQKGDIAEGYSVSREKKESFPLTVTSAQKNPTAFYLCASSGQGASYNEQFFGPGTRLTVL.